These 13 T cell receptor beta chains were sequenced from one sample in a study of early T cells in non-severe SARS-CoV-2 infection. From the 5' RACE reads, TCRdb called clonotypes with MiXCR, one entry per CDR3 protein. This repertoire shows about 56,000 distinct CDR3 sequences, 8% to 11% found once; its top ten account for under 7.5%. Material: whole blood. These receptors came from an adult who was a healthcare worker with PCR-confirmed SARS-CoV-2 infection or an uninfected control (not recorded which).

This clonotype was observed many times. The gene calls are TRBV11-3 and TRBJ2-7, with 10 bases identical to TRBD1. The CDR3 runs to 16 residues. Losses at the gene ends were 5 bases for V and 5 bases for J; bases not matched to a gene: 12. Looked up from germline, CDR1 is SGHNT and CDR2 is YENEEA. In nucleotides, the CDR3 is TGTGCCAGCAGCCCAAATCCGGGACAGGGGCTCCACGAGCAGTACTTC. This sequence encodes CASSPNPGQGLHEQYF.

This clonotype was recorded many times. The chain couples TRBV28 to TRBJ1-1; a possible D gene is TRBD1 (5 bases). The V gene's germline CDR1 is MDHEN and CDR2 SYDVKM. Trimming left V 5 bases short and J 0 bases short, with 13 bases between. The CDR3 totals 15 residues. In nucleotides, the CDR3 is TGTGCCAGCAGTACCACGTGGGGGATGAACACTGAAGCTTTCTTT. This gives the protein CASSTTWGMNTEAFF.

This clonotype was detected a few times. V and J are TRBV20-1 and TRBJ2-7; 11 bases line up with TRBD1. The CDR3 contains 13 residues. With 6 bases clipped from V and 2 bases from J, the junction kept 3 bases outside the gene matches. Germline assignment: CDR1 DFQATT and CDR2 SNEGSKA (reference sequence). DNA of the CDR3: TGCAGTGCCCCGGGACAGGGGGCCTACGAGCAGTACTTC. Amino acid sequence: CSAPGQGAYEQYF.

The chain recombines TRBV29-1 with TRBJ2-5, with D possibly being TRBD1 (6 bases). Trimming removed 5 bases at V and 4 bases at J, with 11 bases between. From germline, CDR1 is SQVTM and CDR2 ANQGSEA. The CDR3 contains 12 residues. The DNA for the CDR3 is TGCAGCGTTCCCACAGGGATAGAGACCCAGTACTTC. It codes for CSVPTGIETQYF.

This clonotype has ten or more counts. The chain recombines TRBV24-1 with TRBJ2-2; TRBD1 matches 11 bases. In germline, CDR1 is KGHDR, CDR2 SFDVKD. Germline trimming cut 3 bases from V and 6 bases from J; bases unmatched to any gene: 5. The CDR3 spans 16 residues. The CDR3 coding sequence is TGTGCCACCAGTGATCCTGGACAGGGGGCGGCCGGGGAGCTGTTTTTT. Translating it yields CATSDPGQGAAGELFF.

The table lists this clonotype with many counts. This sequence joins TRBV11-2 and TRBJ2-1, with TRBD2 matching over 7 bases. There are 14 residues in the CDR3. The V gene's germline CDR1 is SGHAT and CDR2 FQNNGV. V was pared by 6 bases and J by 6 bases, with 8 bases of the junction left unmatched. The CDR3 is CASRGEGSPNEQFF. For the CDR3, the DNA is TGTGCCAGCAGGGGGGAGGGGTCCCCCAATGAGCAGTTCTTC. Drawing the rest from reference TRBV11-2 and TRBJ2-1, the complete variable domain is EAGVAQSPRYKIIEKRQSVAFWCNPISGHATLYWYQQILGQGPKLLIQFQNNGVVDDSQLPKDRFSAERLKGVDSTLKIQPAKLEDSAVYLCASRGEGSPNEQFFGPGTRLTVL.

This clonotype has just a few counts. V and J are TRBV29-1 and TRBJ1-1; D unclear. The CDR3 loop spans 11 amino acids. The V and J ends lost 4 bases and 4 bases respectively, with 7 bases between them. From germline, CDR1 is SQVTM and CDR2 ANQGSEA. The CDR3 bases are TGCAGCGTTGCGGCAAGCACTGAAGCTTTCTTT. This codes for CSVAASTEAFF. The full variable domain, completed using reference TRBV29-1 and TRBJ1-1, is SAVISQKPSRDICQRGTSLTIQCQVDSQVTMMFWYRQQPGQSLTLIATANQGSEATYESGFVIDKFPISRPNLTFSTLTVSNMSPEDSSIYLCSVAASTEAFFGQGTRLTVV.

The chain combines TRBV6-5 with TRBJ2-7; perhaps TRBD1 as D (6 bases). Trimming took 6 bases from V and 0 from J, leaving 12 bases between them. This CDR3 has 14 amino acids. Germline-derived CDR1 and CDR2 are MNHEY and SVGAGI. CDR3 DNA sequence: TGTGCCAGCAGCCGGGGACACCTCTCCTACGAGCAGTACTTC. Its protein is CASSRGHLSYEQYF.

The rearrangement links TRBV18 to TRBJ1-1, with 9 nucleotides matching TRBD1. Germline assignment: CDR1 KGHSH and CDR2 LQKENI. The CDR3 has 16 amino acids. The V and J ends lost 2 bases and 3 bases, in that order; junction bases with no gene match: 7. CDR3 in amino acids: CASSPSTGGIDTEAFF. The DNA of the CDR3 is TGTGCCAGCTCACCATCGACAGGGGGGATCGACACTGAAGCTTTCTTT. The entire variable domain, with the rest obtained from reference TRBV18 and TRBJ1-1, is as follows: NAGVMQNPRHLVRRRGQEARLRCSPMKGHSHVYWYRQLPEEGLKFMVYLQKENIIDESGMPKERFSAEFPKEGPSILRIQQVVRGDSAAYFCASSPSTGGIDTEAFFGQGTRLTVV.

This clonotype was seen more than once but under ten times. The chain uses TRBV6-2 or TRBV6-3 and TRBJ1-1; D unclear. Trimming shortened V by 2 bases and J by 4 bases, and 14 bases separated the two germline ends. The CDR3 runs 15 residues. Germline assignment: CDR1 MNHEY and CDR2 SVGEGT. CDR3 residues: CASSYLRLRGTEAFF. DNA of the CDR3: TGTGCCAGCAGTTACCTTCGTTTGCGGGGCACTGAAGCTTTCTTT.

The table lists this clonotype with many counts. The junction departs from the called germline gene at one end, perhaps through a read error. Here the CDR3 reads CASGHKEQFF. In nucleotides, the CDR3 is TGTGCCAGCGGGCACAAAGAGCAGTTCTTC. V and J are TRBV6-2 or TRBV6-3 and TRBJ2-1; D call uncertain. This CDR3 has 10 residues. In germline, CDR1 is MNHEY, CDR2 SVGEGT.

The table lists this clonotype with many counts. This chain joins TRBV5-5 and TRBJ1-4; D may be TRBD1 (5 bases). Trimming removed 2 bases at V and 7 bases at J, with 18 bases between. Per the germline V gene, CDR1 is SGHKS and CDR2 is YYEKEE (reference sequence). The CDR3 covers 16 residues. DNA of the CDR3: TGTGCCAGCAGCTTCCTCCCGGGGGGATTCGGTGAAAAACTGTTTTTT. This sequence encodes CASSFLPGGFGEKLFF.

This clonotype was seen at least ten times. Mismatch with germline at one junction end may stem from a read error. The gene calls are TRBV29-1 and TRBJ2-7; no clear D gene. The CDR3 contains 13 residues. Per the germline V gene, CDR1 is SQVTM and CDR2 is ANQGSEA. The CDR3 nucleotides are TGCAGCGTCGAAGACGGAGACTCCTACGAGCAGTACTTC. Translation gives CSVEDGDSYEQYF.